The entry that follows covers one T cell receptor beta chain sequence. Germline lookup yields CDR1 KGHSH and CDR2 LQKENI. The CDR3 is made up of 12 amino acids. Between the trimmed V and J ends, which lost 3 bases and 7 bases, there was a span of 9 bases. The data are from a study of blood T cells in healthy people across ages. Combining a sample-barcoded 5' primer with a J-beta primer mix, a second PCR ran for roughly 6 to 11 cycles. TCRdb recomputed calls from the 5' RACE reads with MiXCR, one row per CDR3 protein. This sample has under 750,000 distinct CDR3 sequences, with roughly 48% found just once.

The receptor was isolated from a man at least 80 years old in good health. The chain links TRBV18 to TRBJ1-2; no definite D call. Sequenced material: blood. CDR3: CASSPGEAGYTF. In DNA form, the CDR3 reads TGTGCCAGCTCACCGGGAGAGGCTGGCTACACCTTC.